The clone carrying this TCR beta chain was observed once. These data originate in a study of blood T cell repertoires in COVID-19. At the level of the study: Both acute and convalescent COVID-19 samples were obtained from the United States, Italy and Spain. T cells, B-cell-depleted T cells, or PBMCs supplied cDNA or gDNA.

CDR3 size: 13 residues. V lost 4 bases and J lost 5, with 11 bases in between. CDR1 is SGHNT and CDR2 is YENEEA in the germline V gene. Study processing details: The authors estimated nucleated cell counts from reference gene primer amplification. Libraries were prepared by immunoSEQ multiplex PCR; TCRdb keeps only in-frame clonotypes and omits some of them. The V and J calls and clone size come from that table; D and trimming were worked out from the DNA. The sample shows almost 70,000 clones, around 79% of them seen only once. This clonotype originated in a man aged 55 to 70 with acute or convalescent COVID-19. Sequencing used peripheral blood. The chain combines TRBV11-3 with TRBJ1-1; TRBD1 is a possible D gene (5 bases). This chain's CDR3 is CASSYLAGTEAFF. DNA of the CDR3: TGTGCCAGCAGCTATTTGGCAGGGACTGAAGCTTTCTTT.